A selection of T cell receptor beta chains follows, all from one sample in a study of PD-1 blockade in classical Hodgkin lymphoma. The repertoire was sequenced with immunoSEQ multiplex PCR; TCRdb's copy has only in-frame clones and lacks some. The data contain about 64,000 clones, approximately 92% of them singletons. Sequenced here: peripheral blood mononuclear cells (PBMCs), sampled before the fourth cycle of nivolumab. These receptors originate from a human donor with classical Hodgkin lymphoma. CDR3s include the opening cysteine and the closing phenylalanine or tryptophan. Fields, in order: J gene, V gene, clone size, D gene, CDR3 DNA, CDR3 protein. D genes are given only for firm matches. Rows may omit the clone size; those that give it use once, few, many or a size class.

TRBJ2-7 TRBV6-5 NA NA TGTGCCAGCAGTTACTCGAGTTGGTACCGATCCTACGAGCAGTACTTC CASSYSSWYRSYEQYF
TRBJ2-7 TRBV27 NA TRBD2 TGTACCACCGGCTTTAGCGGGAAATGGAGCGAGCAGTACTTC CTTGFSGKWSEQYF
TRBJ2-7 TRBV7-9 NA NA TGTGCCAGCAGCCCCGCCCTTGCGACGGGGATCTACGAGCAGTACTTC CASSPALATGIYEQYF
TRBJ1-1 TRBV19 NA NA TGTGCCAGTAGTATTATTTTGTGGGATGGAGCTTTCTTT CASSIILWDGAFF
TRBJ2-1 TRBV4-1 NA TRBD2 TGCGCCAGCAGCCAGAACGGTGGGACTAGCGGTTACAATGAGCAGTTCTTC CASSQNGGTSGYNEQFF
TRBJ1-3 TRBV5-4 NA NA TGTGCCAGCAGCTTGGGTTCCGGCTCTGGAAACACCATATATTTT CASSLGSGSGNTIYF
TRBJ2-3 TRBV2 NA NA TGTGCCAGCAGTGAAGGGGGGCCCACAGATACGCAGTATTTT CASSEGGPTDTQYF
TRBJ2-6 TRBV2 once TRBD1 TGTGCCAGCAGTACATCCACGGGACAGGGGGCAGTTGTTTCTGGGGCCAACGTCCTGACTTTC CASSTSTGQGAVVSGANVLTF
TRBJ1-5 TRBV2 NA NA TGTGCCAGCAGTGATGCGAGGGCGGGTCAGCCCCAGCATTTT CASSDARAGQPQHF
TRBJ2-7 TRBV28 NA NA TGTGCCAGCACCCGCGGGGCGGAGTACGAGCAGTACTTC CASTRGAEYEQYF
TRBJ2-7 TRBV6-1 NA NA TGTGCCAGCAGTGAAAGGGTTGGGTCGGAGCTGTACTTC CASSERVGSELYF
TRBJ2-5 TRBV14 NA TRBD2 TGTGCCAGCAGTCCTGGGGAAAGCGGGAGTTCGGAGACCCAGTACTTC CASSPGESGSSETQYF
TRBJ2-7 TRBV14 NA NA TGTGCCAGCAGCCAAGATTCACTACGAAGGCAGTACTTC CASSQDSLRRQYF
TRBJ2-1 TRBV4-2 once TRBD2 TGTGCCAGCAGCCAAGATCGTGTCGGGGGGATTTACAATGAGCAGTTCTTC CASSQDRVGGIYNEQFF
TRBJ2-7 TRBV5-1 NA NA TGCGCCAGCAGCTTGGGGTCACGGGACGGATCCTACGAGCAGTACTTC CASSLGSRDGSYEQYF
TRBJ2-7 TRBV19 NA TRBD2 TGTGCCAGTAGTATTGGTTCACTAGCGGGGGCCTACGAGCAGTACTTC CASSIGSLAGAYEQYF
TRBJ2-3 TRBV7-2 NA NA TGTGCCAGCAGCTTGGGACTCTCCACAGATACGCAGTATTTT CASSLGLSTDTQYF
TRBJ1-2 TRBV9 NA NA TGTGCCAGCAGCGGCGGGGAGGGGTCCTATGGCTACACCTTC CASSGGEGSYGYTF
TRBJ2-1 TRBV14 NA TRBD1 TGTGCCAGCAGCCAAGCCCCAGGGGGTACCTACAATGAGCAGTTCTTC CASSQAPGGTYNEQFF